Sequencing of this T cell receptor (beta chain) was carried out in a study of blood T cell repertoires in COVID-19. This CDR3 is 15 amino acids long. The ends lost 4 bases at V and 6 bases at J; junction bases unmatched: 9. In germline, CDR1 is MDHEN, CDR2 SYDVKM. TCRdb's table, derived via immunoSEQ multiplex PCR, lists solely in-frame clones and lacks some. This sample has around 220,000 clones, with about 93% found just once. The sample taken for sequencing was PBMCs or T cells enriched from blood (not recorded which). This sequence originates from a woman between 18 and 29 years old who had recovered from COVID-19. The genes are TRBV28 and TRBJ2-4; 7 bases are shared with TRBD2. CDR3 sequence reads: CASSSSGREGNIQYF. As DNA, the CDR3 is TGTGCCAGCAGTTCCTCTGGCAGGGAGGGAAACATTCAGTACTTC.